The clone carrying this T cell receptor (beta chain) was counted at least ten times. Its antigen is unidentified. This sample was included in a study of spatial heterogeneity in lung cancer. Study-level background: Averaged across combinations, each unique TCR and UMI pairing appeared more than ten times in raw reads, which were uncorrected. Study-level findings and limits: Blood contained ubiquitous expanded tumor TCRs more at resection than at follow-up.

TCRdb passed the 5' RACE reads through MiXCR, listing each CDR3 protein once. The sample has tens of thousands of distinct CDR3 sequences, approximately 8% seen once; the top ten hold roughly 16%. V lost 0 bases and J lost 8; bases outside the gene matches: 2. CDR1 is DFQATT and CDR2 is SNEGSKA in the germline V gene (reference sequence). The CDR3 spans 14 residues. Time point indicated: sample taken at primary tumor resection. Unsorted tumor, nontumor lung tissue or cryopreserved PBMC supplied the whole RNA. This receptor was identified in a female donor with early-stage non-small cell lung cancer. The sample in question was PBMCs, obtained at surgery. The chain is built from TRBV20-1 and TRBJ1-3; 12 bases are shared with TRBD1. The CDR3 region has the DNA TGCAGTGCTAGAGAGGGGACAGGGGGCTACACCATATATTTT. It translates to CSAREGTGGYTIYF.